This T cell receptor beta chain comes out of a study of cytomegalovirus exposure and HLA in healthy donors. Regarding the study as a whole: Most of the TCR beta V segments (in an earlier analysis) were productive either about 90% or about 30% of the time. Because they were indistinguishable, some V segments, including TRBV6-2 and TRBV6-3, were excluded. Reported results showed that the classifier diagnosed cytomegalovirus status with high specificity and sensitivity.

This clone was found a few times. What it binds is unknown. Trimming at V came to 3 bases and at J to 2 bases, leaving 2 bases not matched to a gene. Germline V gene lookup returns CDR1 SNHLY and CDR2 FYNNEI. This CDR3 has 14 amino acids. Both 60 Vbeta primers and 13 Jbeta primers went into the PCR. Some clones are missing from TCRdb's copy, which holds only in-frame ones; the method was immunoSEQ multiplex PCR. The data show some 110,000 clones, about 13% seen once. The specimen was PBMCs. The sequence was collected from a man between 40 and 49 years old in good health and CMV-seropositive. The chain uses TRBV2 and TRBJ2-7; TRBD2 matches 9 bases. CDR3 nucleotide sequence: TGTGCCAGCAGTGAGTCTAGCGGGACCTACGAGCAGTACTTC. Its translation: CASSESSGTYEQYF.